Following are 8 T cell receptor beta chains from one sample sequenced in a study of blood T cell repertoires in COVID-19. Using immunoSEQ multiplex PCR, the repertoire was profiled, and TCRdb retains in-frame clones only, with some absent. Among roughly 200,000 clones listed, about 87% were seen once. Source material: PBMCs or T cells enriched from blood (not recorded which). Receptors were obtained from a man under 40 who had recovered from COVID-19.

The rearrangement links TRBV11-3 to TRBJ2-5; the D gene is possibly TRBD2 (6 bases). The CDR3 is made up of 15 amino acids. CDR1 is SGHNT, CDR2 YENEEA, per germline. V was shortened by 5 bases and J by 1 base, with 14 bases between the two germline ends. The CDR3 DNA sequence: TGTGCCAGCAGCGTAGGTGGGAGGACCCAAGAGACCCAGTACTTC. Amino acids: CASSVGGRTQETQYF.

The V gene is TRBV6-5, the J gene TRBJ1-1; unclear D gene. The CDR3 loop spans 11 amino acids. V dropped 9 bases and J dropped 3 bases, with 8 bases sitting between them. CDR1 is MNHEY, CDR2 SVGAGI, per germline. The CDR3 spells CASRRDTEAFF. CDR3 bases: TGTGCCAGTCGGCGGGACACTGAAGCTTTCTTT.

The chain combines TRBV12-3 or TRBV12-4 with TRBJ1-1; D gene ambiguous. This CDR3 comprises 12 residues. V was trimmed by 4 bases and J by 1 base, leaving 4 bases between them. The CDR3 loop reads CASSYWNTEAFF. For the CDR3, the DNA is TGTGCCAGCAGTTACTGGAACACTGAAGCTTTCTTT.

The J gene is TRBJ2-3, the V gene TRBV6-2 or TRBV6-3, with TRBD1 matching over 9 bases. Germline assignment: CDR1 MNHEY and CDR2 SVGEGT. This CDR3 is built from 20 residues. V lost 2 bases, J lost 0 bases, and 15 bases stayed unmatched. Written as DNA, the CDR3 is TGTGCCAGCAGTTACGCGGGACAGGGATCGATGAGGACTAGCACAGATACGCAGTATTTT. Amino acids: CASSYAGQGSMRTSTDTQYF.

In DNA, the CDR3 is TGTGCCAGCAGTGAAGTATTACAGGGTGGCTACGAGCAGTACTTC. This sequence encodes CASSEVLQGGYEQYF. This rearrangement joins TRBV6-1 to TRBJ2-7; a possible D gene is TRBD1 (6 bases). Looked up from germline, CDR1 is MNHNS and CDR2 is SASEGT. The CDR3 is made up of 15 amino acids. V lost 1 base and J lost 3, with 13 bases in between.

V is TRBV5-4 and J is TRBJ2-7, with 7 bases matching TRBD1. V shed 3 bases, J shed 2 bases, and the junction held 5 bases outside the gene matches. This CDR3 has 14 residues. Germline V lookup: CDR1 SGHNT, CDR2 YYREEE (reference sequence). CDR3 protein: CASSSGQVPYEQYF. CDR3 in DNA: TGTGCCAGCAGCTCCGGACAGGTCCCCTACGAGCAGTACTTC.

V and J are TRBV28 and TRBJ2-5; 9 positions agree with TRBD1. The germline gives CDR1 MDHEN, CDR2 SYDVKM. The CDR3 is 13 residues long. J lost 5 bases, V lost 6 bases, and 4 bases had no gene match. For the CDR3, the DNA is TGTGCCAGCAGGACAGGGGGGGAGGAGACCCAGTACTTC. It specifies CASRTGGEETQYF. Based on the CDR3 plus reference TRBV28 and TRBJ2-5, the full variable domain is DVKVTQSSRYLVKRTGEKVFLECVQDMDHENMFWYRQDPGLGLRLIYFSYDVKMKEKGDIPEGYSVSREKKERFSLILESASTNQTSMYLCASRTGGEETQYFGPGTRLLVL.

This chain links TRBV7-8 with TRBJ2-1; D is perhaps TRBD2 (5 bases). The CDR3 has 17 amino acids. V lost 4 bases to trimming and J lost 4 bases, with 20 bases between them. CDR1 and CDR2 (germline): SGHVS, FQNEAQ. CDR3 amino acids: CASSSPHALEAYNEQFF. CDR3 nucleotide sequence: TGTGCCAGCAGCTCACCGCACGCACTAGAGGCATACAATGAGCAGTTCTTC. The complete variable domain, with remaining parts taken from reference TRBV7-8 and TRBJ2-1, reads GAGVSQSPRYKVAKRGQDVALRCDPISGHVSLFWYQQALGQGPEFLTYFQNEAQLDKSGLPSDRFFAERPEGSVSTLKIQRTQQEDSAVYLCASSSPHALEAYNEQFFGPGTRLTVL.